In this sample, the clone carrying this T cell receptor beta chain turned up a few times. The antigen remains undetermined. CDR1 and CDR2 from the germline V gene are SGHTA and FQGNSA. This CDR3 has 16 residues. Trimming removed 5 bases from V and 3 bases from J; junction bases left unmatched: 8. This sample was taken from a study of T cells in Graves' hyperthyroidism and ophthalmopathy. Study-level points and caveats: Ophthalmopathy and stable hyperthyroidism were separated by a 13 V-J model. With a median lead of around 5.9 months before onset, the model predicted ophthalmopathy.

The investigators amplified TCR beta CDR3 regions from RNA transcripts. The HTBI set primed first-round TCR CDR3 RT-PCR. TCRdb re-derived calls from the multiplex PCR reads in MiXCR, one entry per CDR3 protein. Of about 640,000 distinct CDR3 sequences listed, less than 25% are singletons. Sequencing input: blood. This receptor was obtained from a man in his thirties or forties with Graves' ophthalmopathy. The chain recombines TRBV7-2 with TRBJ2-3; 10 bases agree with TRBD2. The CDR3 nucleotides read TGTGCCAGCAGCCAAATAGCGGGAGGAGGTACAGATACGCAGTATTTT. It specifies CASSQIAGGGTDTQYF.